The TCR beta chain described here comes from a study of regulatory T cells in long-lasting Graves disease. In building TCR beta libraries, iRepertoire HTBI primers were used together with Arm-PCR of CDR3 regions. TCRdb itself ran the multiplex PCR reads through MiXCR, one entry per CDR3 protein. The repertoire holds around 500,000 distinct CDR3 sequences, roughly 20% seen once, with 7.8% in the top ten. This clonotype showed up many times. Regarding time point: persistent/refractory GD, antithyroid drugs over 5 years with positive TRAb. The TCR library was made from RNA that had been extracted from PBMCs in TRIzol. The sequence was collected from a female donor with Graves disease. Sequenced here: peripheral blood mononuclear cells (PBMCs), sampled when the disease was refractory, from a patient treated with antithyroid drugs.

As DNA, the CDR3 is TGTGCCAGCAGTTTATGGTCTAGCGGGGCAAACACCGGGGAGCTGTTTTTT. Translated: CASSLWSSGANTGELFF. This sequence joins TRBV27 and TRBJ2-2; TRBD2 aligns across 9 bases. Germline V CDR1 and CDR2: MNHEY, SMNVEV (reference sequence). CDR3 length equals 17 residues. V trimming: 1 base; J trimming: 2 bases; junction bases outside the gene matches: 5.